This TCR beta chain stems from a study of cytomegalovirus exposure and HLA in healthy donors. The study, taken as a whole, reports: A later analysis, which compared TCR beta chains of equal frequency, found the HLA-associated ones more clonally expanded. What TCR beta sequences reportedly achieved was accurate prediction of HLA-A and HLA-B alleles in most subjects. Listed as cytomegalovirus-associated were 150 or so TCR beta chains.

The germline V and J ends were trimmed by 5 bases and 3 bases, with 14 bases remaining between them. The CDR3 sequence is 14 residues long. Germline loops: CDR1 LNHDA, CDR2 SQIVND (reference sequence). With respect to this clone: Its antigen is unidentified.

In the PCR, 60 Vbeta and 13 Jbeta primers were used. Data came from immunoSEQ multiplex PCR; TCRdb stores just in-frame clones and leaves some out. The table has roughly 100,000 clones, around 57% seen once; the top ten hold over 4%. The V call is TRBV19, the J call TRBJ2-7; D might be TRBD1 (6 bases). The TCR sequence derives from a human donor in good health. The sample consisted of PBMCs. CDR3 sequence: CASSPTGINYEQYF. The CDR3 coding sequence is TGTGCCAGTAGTCCTACAGGGATCAACTACGAGCAGTACTTC.